The entry below describes one T cell receptor beta chain. Its antigen is unidentified. This sample is drawn from a study of siplizumab effects on memory and regulatory T cells. J gave up 5 bases and V 5 bases, and 8 bases lay outside the gene matches. The V gene's germline CDR1 is SGHTA and CDR2 FQGTGA. CDR3 length: 16 residues. General study points: Versus over 25% in controls, the mappable alloreactive CD4+ clones averaged around 69% Treg-derived with siplizumab. Alloreactive sequences from unstimulated CD4+ memory cells fell significantly with siplizumab.

For every sample, about 10^5 TCR templates were assayed. The data were produced by immunoSEQ multiplex PCR, yet TCRdb's version contains in-frame clones alone and is incomplete. The sample has over 100,000 clones; about 93% are singletons. The TCR originated in a human donor in good health. This chain connects TRBV7-3 to TRBJ2-1; 11 bases line up with TRBD2. Sequencing used non-Treg CD4+ T cells sorted from blood. DNA for the CDR3: TGTGCCAGCAGCGGTTCCGGGACTAGCGGAAACAATGAGCAGTTCTTC. This codes for CASSGSGTSGNNEQFF. The whole variable domain, remainder taken from reference TRBV7-3 and TRBJ2-1, is GAGVSQTPSNKVTEKGKYVELRCDPISGHTALYWYRQSLGQGPEFLIYFQGTGAADDSGLPNDRFFAVRPEGSVSTLKIQRTERGDSAVYLCASSGSGTSGNNEQFFGPGTRLTVL.